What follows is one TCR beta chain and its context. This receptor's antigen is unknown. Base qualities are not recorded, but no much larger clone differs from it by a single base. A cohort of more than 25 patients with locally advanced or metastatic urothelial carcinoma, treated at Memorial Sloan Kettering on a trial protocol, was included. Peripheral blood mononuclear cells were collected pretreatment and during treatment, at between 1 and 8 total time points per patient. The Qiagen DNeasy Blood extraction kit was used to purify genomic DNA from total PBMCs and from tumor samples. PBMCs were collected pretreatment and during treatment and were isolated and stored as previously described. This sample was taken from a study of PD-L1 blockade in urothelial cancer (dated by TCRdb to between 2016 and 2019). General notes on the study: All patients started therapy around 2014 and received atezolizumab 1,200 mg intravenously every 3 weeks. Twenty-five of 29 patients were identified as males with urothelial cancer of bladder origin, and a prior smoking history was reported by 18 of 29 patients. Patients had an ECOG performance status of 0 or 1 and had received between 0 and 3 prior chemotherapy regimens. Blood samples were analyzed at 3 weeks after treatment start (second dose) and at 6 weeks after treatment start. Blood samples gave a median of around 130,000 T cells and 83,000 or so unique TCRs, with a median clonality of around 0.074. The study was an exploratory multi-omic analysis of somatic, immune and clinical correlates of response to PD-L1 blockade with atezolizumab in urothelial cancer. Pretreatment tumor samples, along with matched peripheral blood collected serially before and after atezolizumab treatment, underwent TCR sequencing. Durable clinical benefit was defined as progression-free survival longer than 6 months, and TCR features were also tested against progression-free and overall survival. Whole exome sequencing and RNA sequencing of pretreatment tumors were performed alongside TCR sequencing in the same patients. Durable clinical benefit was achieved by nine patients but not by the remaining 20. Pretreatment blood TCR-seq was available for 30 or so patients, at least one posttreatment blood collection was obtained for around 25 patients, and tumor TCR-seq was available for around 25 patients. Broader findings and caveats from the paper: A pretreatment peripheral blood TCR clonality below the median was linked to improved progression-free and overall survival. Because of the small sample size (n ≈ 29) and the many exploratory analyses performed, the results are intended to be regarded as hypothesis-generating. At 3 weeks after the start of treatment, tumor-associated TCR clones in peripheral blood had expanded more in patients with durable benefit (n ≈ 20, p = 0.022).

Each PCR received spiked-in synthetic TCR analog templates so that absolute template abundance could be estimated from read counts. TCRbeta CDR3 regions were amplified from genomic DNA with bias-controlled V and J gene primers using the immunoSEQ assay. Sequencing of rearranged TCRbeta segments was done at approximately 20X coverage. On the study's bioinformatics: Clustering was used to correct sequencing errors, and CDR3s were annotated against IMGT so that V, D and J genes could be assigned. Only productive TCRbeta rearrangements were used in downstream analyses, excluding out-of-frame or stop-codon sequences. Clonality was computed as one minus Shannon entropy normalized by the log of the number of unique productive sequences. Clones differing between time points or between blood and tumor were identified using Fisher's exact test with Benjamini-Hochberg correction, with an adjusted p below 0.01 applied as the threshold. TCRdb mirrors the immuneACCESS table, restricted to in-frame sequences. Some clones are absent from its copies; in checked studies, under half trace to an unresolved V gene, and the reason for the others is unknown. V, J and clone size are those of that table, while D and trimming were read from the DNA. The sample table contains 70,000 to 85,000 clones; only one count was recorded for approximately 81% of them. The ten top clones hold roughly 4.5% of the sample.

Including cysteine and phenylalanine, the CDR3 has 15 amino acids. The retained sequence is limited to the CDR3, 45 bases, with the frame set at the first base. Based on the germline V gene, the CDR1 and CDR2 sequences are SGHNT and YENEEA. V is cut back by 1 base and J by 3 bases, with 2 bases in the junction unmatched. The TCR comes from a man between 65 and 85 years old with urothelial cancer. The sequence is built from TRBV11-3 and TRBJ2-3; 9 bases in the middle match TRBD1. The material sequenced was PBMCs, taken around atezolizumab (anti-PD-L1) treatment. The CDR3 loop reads CASSLGGTGTDTQYF. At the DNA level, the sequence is TGTGCCAGCAGCTTAGGAGGGACAGGGACAGATACGCAGTATTTT.